Each of the 26 T cell receptor beta chains below was sequenced from the same sample in a study of T cells after yellow fever vaccination. MiXCR was run by TCRdb on the 5' RACE reads, yielding one entry per CDR3 protein. The sample comprises over 300,000 distinct CDR3 sequences, around 6.8% of which are singletons, and 18% rests with the top ten. Sequences were derived from PBMCs, sampled around 45 days after the first yellow fever vaccination. These receptor sequences come from a man between 18 and 35 years old who received the YFV17D yellow fever vaccine.

The table lists this clonotype with a few counts. V and J are TRBV27 and TRBJ1-5, with D unresolved. The CDR3 has 14 residues. The germline V gene encodes CDR1 MNHEY and CDR2 SMNVEV (reference sequence). Trimming removed 4 bases from V and 4 bases from J, with 11 bases in between. In DNA form, the CDR3 reads TGTGCCAGCAGTTGGAGATCCTCAAATCAGCCCCAGCATTTT. It specifies CASSWRSSNQPQHF.

This clonotype was recorded at least ten times. The chain recombines TRBV5-1 with TRBJ1-5, with D hard to call. In germline, CDR1 is SGHRS, CDR2 YFSETQ. V was clipped by 0 bases and J by 3 bases, with 4 bases between them. There are 13 residues in the CDR3. CDR3 amino acids: CASSLGPNQPQHF. As DNA, the CDR3 is TGCGCCAGCAGCTTGGGACCCAATCAGCCCCAGCATTTT.

The chain couples TRBV5-5 to TRBJ2-7, with D uncertain. The CDR3 runs 12 residues. From germline, CDR1 is SGHKS and CDR2 YYEKEE (reference sequence). V was pared by 0 bases and J by 5 bases, with 6 bases between. CDR3 nucleotide sequence: TGTGCCAGCAGCTTGGAATGGGACGAGCAGTACTTC. It translates to CASSLEWDEQYF.

The genes are TRBV6-5 and TRBJ2-7; no clear D gene. The CDR3 contains 14 residues. The germline V gene encodes CDR1 MNHEY and CDR2 SVGAGI. Trimming shortened V by 0 bases and J by 3 bases, and 9 bases separated the two germline ends. CDR3 DNA sequence: TGTGCCAGCAGTTACTCATCGGTAGACTACGAGCAGTACTTC. It is translated as CASSYSSVDYEQYF.

In its sample, this clonotype was seen a few times. This chain uses TRBV6-1 with TRBJ2-1; no firm D call. V was pared by 7 bases and J by 0 bases, with 13 bases between. This CDR3 contains 15 residues. From germline, CDR1 is MNHNS and CDR2 SASEGT. The CDR3 is CASTTDWSSYNEQFF. In DNA form, the CDR3 reads TGTGCCAGCACAACCGACTGGAGCTCCTACAATGAGCAGTTCTTC.

The chain uses TRBV6-2 or TRBV6-3 and TRBJ1-5, with D maybe TRBD1 (5 bases). V was shortened by 4 bases and J by 3 bases, with 13 bases between the two germline ends. CDR1 MNHEY and CDR2 SVGEGT come from the germline V gene. The CDR3 sequence is 15 residues long. CDR3 sequence (DNA): TGTGCCAGCAGTTGGCGGGACGGAAACAATCAGCCCCAGCATTTT. This encodes CASSWRDGNNQPQHF.

The V gene is TRBV14, the J gene TRBJ2-3, with D perhaps TRBD1 (5 bases). The length of the CDR3 is 17 residues. Trimming cost V 0 bases and J 1 base, with 14 bases left between them. CDR1 is SGHDN and CDR2 is FVKESK in the germline V gene. The CDR3 DNA follows: TGTGCCAGCAGCCAAGATGCTGGGGCTTTGGGCACAGATACGCAGTATTTT. Translation: CASSQDAGALGTDTQYF.

This clonotype was observed at least ten times. The chain employs TRBV5-6 and TRBJ1-1; no definite D call. V lost 4 bases and J lost 3, with 7 bases in between. Germline CDR1 SGHDT, CDR2 YYEEEE. This CDR3 is 12 amino acids long. CDR3 in DNA: TGTGCCAGCAGCCTGAGGGACACTGAAGCTTTCTTT. Translated, it gives CASSLRDTEAFF.

This clonotype was observed a handful of times. J is TRBJ1-5 and V is TRBV7-2; 7 bases are shared with TRBD1. The CDR3 contains 15 residues. Losses at the gene ends were 5 bases for V and 1 base for J; bases not matched to a gene: 5. Germline-derived CDR1 and CDR2 are SGHTA and FQGNSA. CDR3 sequence reads: CASSRQGTSNQPQHF. CDR3 bases: TGTGCCAGCAGCCGACAGGGTACGAGCAATCAGCCCCAGCATTTT.

This clonotype was detected only a few times. The chain recombines TRBV10-1 with TRBJ2-5, with a weak D call TRBD1 (8 bases). CDR1 WNHNN and CDR2 SYGVQD come from the germline V gene (reference sequence). Trimming took off 5 bases at V and 1 base at J, with 14 bases between the two ends. The CDR3 covers 15 residues. For the CDR3, the DNA is TGCGCCAGCAGTACAGGGGGGGGGCTCCAAGAGACCCAGTACTTC. Translation: CASSTGGGLQETQYF.

This clonotype was counted ten times or more. The rearrangement links TRBV27 to TRBJ2-1, with D maybe TRBD2 (6 bases). The CDR3 extends over 15 amino acids. From germline, CDR1 is MNHEY and CDR2 SMNVEV (reference sequence). The ends were cut back, 2 bases at V and 4 bases at J, with 12 bases in the middle. Here the CDR3 reads CASSLQGLDYNEQFF. The CDR3 bases are TGTGCCAGCAGTTTACAGGGACTCGATTACAATGAGCAGTTCTTC.

The rearrangement joins TRBV6-1 to TRBJ1-1, with TRBD1 matching over 7 bases. There are 14 residues in the CDR3. After removal of 1 base from V and 3 bases from J, the junction contained 2 bases not matched to a gene. In germline, CDR1 is MNHNS, CDR2 SASEGT. CDR3 sequence reads: CASSEDRGDTEAFF. Written as DNA, the CDR3 is TGTGCCAGCAGTGAAGACAGGGGCGACACTGAAGCTTTCTTT.

In its sample, this clonotype was seen a few times. V gene TRBV20-1 combines with J gene TRBJ2-2; 8 bases map to TRBD2. Germline lookup yields CDR1 DFQATT and CDR2 SNEGSKA (reference sequence). The CDR3 is 16 amino acids. With 0 bases clipped from V and 4 bases from J, the junction kept 7 bases outside the gene matches. CDR3 nucleotide sequence: TGCAGTGCTAGAGATCGCGGGGGGCGAAGCACCGGGGAGCTGTTTTTT. Amino acids: CSARDRGGRSTGELFF.

The sample holds a few counts of this clonotype. The V call is TRBV5-1, the J call TRBJ1-4, with D maybe TRBD1 (6 bases). The germline V gene encodes CDR1 SGHRS and CDR2 YFSETQ. V was trimmed by 0 bases and J by 4 bases, leaving 10 bases between them. The CDR3 is 15 residues long. CDR3: CASSLGGLDNEKLFF. The CDR3, as DNA: TGCGCCAGCAGCTTGGGGGGGCTGGATAATGAAAAACTGTTTTTT.

This clonotype appeared many times. V gene TRBV19 combines with J gene TRBJ1-4; the D gene is possibly TRBD1 (5 bases). Germline-derived CDR1 and CDR2 are LNHDA and SQIVND (reference sequence). The CDR3 consists of 16 residues. Between the trimmed V and J ends, which lost 7 bases and 5 bases, there was a span of 20 bases. The CDR3 nucleotides read TGTGCCAGTAACGGGCGGCCGGCAGGGCCAAATGAAAAACTGTTTTTT. It translates to CASNGRPAGPNEKLFF.

This clonotype was recorded many times. The rearrangement links TRBV7-2 to TRBJ2-1, with 9 bases lining up with TRBD2. Trimming cost V 5 bases and J 6 bases; bases outside gene matches: 11. This CDR3 contains 16 residues. Germline-derived CDR1 and CDR2 are SGHTA and FQGNSA. The CDR3 DNA sequence: TGTGCCAGCAGCAGTCTACCTGCGGGGGGGGGCAATGAGCAGTTCTTC. This sequence encodes CASSSLPAGGGNEQFF.

In this sample, this clonotype turned up a few times. V usage is TRBV30 and J usage is TRBJ1-2; D not resolved. Trimming left V 1 base short and J 2 bases short, with 5 bases between. This CDR3 comprises 12 residues. Germline lookup yields CDR1 GTSNPN and CDR2 SVGIG (reference sequence). In DNA form, the CDR3 reads TGTGCCTGGAGTGGAGGGAACTATGGCTACACCTTC. Translating gives CAWSGGNYGYTF.

This clonotype has only a few counts. This rearrangement joins TRBV10-1 to TRBJ2-3; D gene uncertain. Between the trimmed V and J ends, which lost 0 bases and 5 bases, there was a span of 9 bases. The germline gives CDR1 WNHNN, CDR2 SYGVQD (reference sequence). The CDR3 contains 14 residues. The chain's CDR3 is CASSESMGEDTQYF. The CDR3 DNA sequence: TGCGCCAGCAGTGAGTCGATGGGTGAAGATACGCAGTATTTT.

The chain carries TRBV7-3 and TRBJ2-1; 9 nucleotides align to TRBD1. The V gene's germline CDR1 is SGHTA and CDR2 FQGTGA. The CDR3 has 17 residues. The V segment lost 6 bases and the J segment 0 bases; nucleotides outside the gene matches: 9. CDR3 coding DNA: TGTGCCAGCAGTTTACTACGGGACAGGGCCTCCTACAATGAGCAGTTCTTC. Translation: CASSLLRDRASYNEQFF.

This clonotype was detected many times. This chain joins TRBV7-2 and TRBJ2-7; possible D gene TRBD2, 6 bases. There are 15 residues in the CDR3. V was clipped by 5 bases and J by 1 base, with 15 bases between them. CDR1 SGHTA and CDR2 FQGNSA come from the germline V gene. The CDR3 coding sequence is TGTGCCAGCAGCCCGACGGGGGTAAGGTCCTACGAGCAGTACTTC. Encoded protein: CASSPTGVRSYEQYF.

The chain has TRBV4-3 and TRBJ1-2, with D possibly matching TRBD1 (5 bases). The CDR3 contains 15 residues. In germline, CDR1 is LGHNA, CDR2 YSLEER. The V end was cut by 3 bases, the J end by 8 bases, with 19 bases between. The CDR3 region is CASSQGSRVRNGYTF. As DNA, the CDR3 is TGCGCCAGCAGCCAGGGTTCCAGGGTCCGGAACGGCTACACCTTC.

The chain recombines TRBV9 with TRBJ1-1, with D perhaps TRBD1 (5 bases). Germline V gene data show CDR1 as SGDLS and CDR2 as YYNGEE. V was trimmed by 1 base and J by 5 bases, leaving 12 bases between them. The CDR3 spans 14 residues. The DNA for the CDR3 is TGTGCCAGCAGCGTAAAGGGGTCGGGGACTGAAGCTTTCTTT. This gives the protein CASSVKGSGTEAFF.

This clonotype was seen many times. The chain has TRBV7-8 and TRBJ2-5, with D possibly TRBD1 on 5 matching bases. Germline CDR1 and CDR2: SGHVS and FQNEAQ. V was trimmed by 0 bases and J by 5 bases, leaving 16 bases between them. This CDR3 has 16 amino acids. CDR3 nucleotides: TGTGCCAGCAGCTTAGCAGGGGCGACGGTTGAGGAGACCCAGTACTTC. Translated, it gives CASSLAGATVEETQYF. The entire variable domain, with the rest obtained from reference TRBV7-8 and TRBJ2-5, is as follows: GAGVSQSPRYKVAKRGQDVALRCDPISGHVSLFWYQQALGQGPEFLTYFQNEAQLDKSGLPSDRFFAERPEGSVSTLKIQRTQQEDSAVYLCASSLAGATVEETQYFGPGTRLLVL.

This clonotype was counted ten times or more. V usage is TRBV5-4 and J usage is TRBJ1-2, with 7 positions matching TRBD1. The germline V gene encodes CDR1 SGHNT and CDR2 YYREEE (reference sequence). The CDR3 sequence is 13 residues long. Trimming cost V 3 bases and J 5 bases; bases outside gene matches: 4. The CDR3 reads CASSYTGEYGYTF. As DNA, the CDR3 is TGTGCCAGCAGCTATACAGGGGAGTATGGCTACACCTTC.

This clonotype was seen a few times. The V and J genes are TRBV11-2 and TRBJ2-3; D unclear. The CDR3 is 13 amino acids. Germline values: CDR1 SGHAT, CDR2 FQNNGV. V was pared by 6 bases and J by 2 bases, with 9 bases between. This chain's CDR3 is CASSDTPTDTQYF. The CDR3, as DNA: TGTGCCAGCAGTGATACACCCACAGATACGCAGTATTTT.

This clonotype was seen repeatedly, ten times or more. The rearrangement joins TRBV4-1 to TRBJ1-6; 7 bases align to TRBD1. CDR1 is MGHRA and CDR2 is YSYEKL in the germline V gene. This CDR3 has 15 amino acids. V was pared by 1 base and J by 10 bases, with 7 bases of the junction left unmatched. CDR3 region: CASSQGTGMRSPLHF. As DNA, the CDR3 is TGCGCCAGCAGCCAAGGGACAGGCATGCGGTCACCCCTCCACTTT.